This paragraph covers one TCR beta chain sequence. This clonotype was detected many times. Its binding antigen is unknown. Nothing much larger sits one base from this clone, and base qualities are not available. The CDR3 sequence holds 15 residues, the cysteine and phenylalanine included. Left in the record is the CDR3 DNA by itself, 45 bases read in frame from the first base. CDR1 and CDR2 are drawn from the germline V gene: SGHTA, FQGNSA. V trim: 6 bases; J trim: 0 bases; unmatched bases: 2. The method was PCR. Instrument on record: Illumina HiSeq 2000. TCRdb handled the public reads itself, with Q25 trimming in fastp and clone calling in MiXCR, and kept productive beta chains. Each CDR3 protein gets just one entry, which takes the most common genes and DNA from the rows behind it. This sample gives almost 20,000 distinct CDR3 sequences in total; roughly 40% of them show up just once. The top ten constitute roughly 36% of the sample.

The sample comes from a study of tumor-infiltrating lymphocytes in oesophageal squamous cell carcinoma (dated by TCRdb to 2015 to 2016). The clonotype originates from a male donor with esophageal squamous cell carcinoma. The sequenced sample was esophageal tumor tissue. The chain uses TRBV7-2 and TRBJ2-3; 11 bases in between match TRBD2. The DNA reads TGTGCCAGCAGGCGGACTAGCGGGAGCACAGATACGCAGTATTTT. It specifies CASRRTSGSTDTQYF.